This TCR beta chain is from a study of cytomegalovirus exposure and HLA in healthy donors. The overall study: Unique TCRs from HLA-typed donors, 85 million to 100 million of them, were held in an early data release. Points from the study as a whole: In a later analysis, TCR association rates varied by HLA locus: DRB1 most, HLA-C fewest. It was assumed in the presence/absence analyses that sequencing depth was roughly uniform across donors.

On this clone: Its antigen is not known.

The CDR3 length is 12 residues. Between the trimmed V and J ends, which lost 6 bases and 2 bases, there was a span of 8 bases. Per the germline V gene, CDR1 is MNHEY and CDR2 is SMNVEV (reference sequence). In the PCR, 60 Vbeta and 13 Jbeta primers were used. TCRdb's copy holds only in-frame clones and misses some; the assay was immunoSEQ multiplex PCR. Among around 160,000 clones listed, approximately 78% were seen once. This TCR was sampled from a man aged 40-50 years in good health and CMV-seropositive. The gene calls are TRBV27 and TRBJ2-7; D is ambiguous. Source material: PBMCs. In nucleotides, the CDR3 is TGTGCCAGCAGGACTCCTACCTACGAGCAGTACTTC. It encodes CASRTPTYEQYF.